These T cell receptor beta chains were read from a single sample in a study of brain T cells in children with intractable seizures. Sequencing used immunoSEQ multiplex PCR; TCRdb keeps in-frame clones, though not all of them. This repertoire shows approximately 60,000 clones, roughly 95% found once; its top ten account for 0.35% to 0.4%. Sequencing used peripheral blood, obtained at surgery. The receptors shown here come from a boy under three years old with focal cortical dysplasia and intractable seizures. Both conserved end residues are part of each CDR3. A D gene is named only where the DNA matches it firmly. Rows give clone size only sometimes, using once, few, many, or a class for an expanded clone.

cdr3_length,clone_size,d_call,v_call,j_call,cdr3_aa,cdr3_nt
16,-,-,TRBV5-6,TRBJ2-7,CASSLGWRGTSYEQYF,TGTGCCAGCAGCTTGGGGTGGAGGGGGACCTCCTACGAGCAGTACTTC
11,-,-,TRBV19,TRBJ1-1,CASGGATEAFF,TGTGCCAGTGGGGGGGCGACTGAAGCTTTCTTT
16,-,-,TRBV24-1,TRBJ1-1,CATSDRDKVVNTEAFF,TGTGCCACCAGTGATCGGGACAAAGTGGTAAACACTGAAGCTTTCTTT
15,-,TRBD2,TRBV9,TRBJ2-1,CASSVAAGAGNEQFF,TGTGCCAGCAGCGTAGCGGCGGGAGCTGGCAATGAGCAGTTCTTC
14,-,-,TRBV5-5,TRBJ2-7,CASSLGQGLYEQYF,TGTGCCAGCAGCTTAGGGCAGGGCCTATACGAGCAGTACTTC
15,-,-,TRBV4-1,TRBJ2-7,CASRLKQETLYEQYF,TGCGCCAGCAGACTCAAACAGGAGACGTTGTACGAGCAGTACTTC
14,once,TRBD1,TRBV6-5,TRBJ2-5,CASIPRDRQETQYF,TGTGCCAGCATACCCCGGGACAGACAAGAGACCCAGTACTTC
17,-,TRBD1,TRBV24-1,TRBJ1-3,CATSDLSRTGDGNTIYF,TGTGCCACCAGTGATTTAAGCCGGACAGGGGATGGAAACACCATATATTTT
15,-,-,TRBV7-7,TRBJ2-4,CASSLDRLGKNIQYF,TGTGCCAGCAGCCTCGACAGGTTGGGCAAAAACATTCAGTACTTC
14,-,-,TRBV11-2,TRBJ1-1,CASSLVEAATEAFF,TGTGCCAGCAGCTTAGTTGAGGCCGCCACTGAAGCTTTCTTT
12,-,-,TRBV11-2,TRBJ2-1,CASSPGSSEQFF,TGTGCCAGCAGCCCAGGTTCCAGCGAGCAGTTCTTC
14,-,-,TRBV5-6,TRBJ2-3,CASSLGDVADTQYF,TGTGCCAGCAGCTTGGGAGACGTGGCAGATACGCAGTATTTT
14,once,TRBD1,TRBV6-5,TRBJ2-3,CAGDRVKGKDTQYF,TGTGCCGGCGACAGGGTAAAAGGTAAAGATACGCAGTATTTT
16,-,-,TRBV15,TRBJ1-5,CATSTRGSGLNQPQHF,TGTGCCACCAGCACCAGGGGTTCCGGGCTGAATCAGCCCCAGCATTTT
11,once,-,TRBV4-1,TRBJ2-1,CASSQVNEQFF,TGCGCCAGCAGCCAAGTTAATGAGCAGTTCTTC
15,-,-,TRBV28,TRBJ1-2,CASSPTERPYYGYTF,TGTGCCAGCAGCCCCACCGAGAGGCCCTACTATGGCTACACCTTC
15,-,TRBD1,TRBV11-2,TRBJ2-2,CASSPPGGAPGELFF,TGTGCCAGCAGCCCACCAGGGGGCGCCCCCGGGGAGCTGTTTTTT
11,once,-,TRBV12-3/TRBV12-4,TRBJ1-4,CASRVGEKLFF,TGTGCCAGCAGGGTGGGTGAAAAACTGTTTTTT
13,-,-,TRBV6-2/TRBV6-3,TRBJ2-7,CASSYLRSDEQYF,TGTGCCAGCAGTTATTTGCGTAGCGACGAGCAGTACTTC
14,-,-,TRBV7-9,TRBJ2-1,CASSPHGGYNEQFF,TGTGCCAGCAGCCCCCATGGGGGGTACAATGAGCAGTTCTTC
17,-,-,TRBV12-2,TRBJ2-5,CASRLGTLDRGQETQYF,TGTGCAAGTCGCTTAGGAACATTGGACAGGGGCCAAGAGACCCAGTACTTC
16,once,TRBD2,TRBV7-2,TRBJ2-5,CASSPRVASGEETQYF,TGTGCCAGCAGCCCTAGGGTGGCTAGCGGGGAGGAGACCCAGTACTTC
14,-,-,TRBV5-1,TRBJ1-2,CASSSTGRPYGYTF,TGCGCCAGCAGTTCCACAGGGAGGCCCTATGGCTACACCTTC
12,-,-,TRBV12-3/TRBV12-4,TRBJ1-5,CASSLGWQPQHF,TGTGCCAGCAGTTTGGGGTGGCAGCCCCAGCATTTT
15,-,-,TRBV6-5,TRBJ2-3,CASSYRAGRTDTQYF,TGTGCCAGCAGTTACCGTGCGGGGCGCACAGATACGCAGTATTTT
15,-,-,TRBV5-1,TRBJ2-7,CASSLATSPTYEQYF,TGCGCCAGCAGCTTGGCCACTAGCCCAACCTACGAGCAGTACTTC
16,-,TRBD1,TRBV19,TRBJ1-5,CASSMIGQGPNQPQHF,TGTGCCAGTAGTATGATCGGACAGGGGCCCAATCAGCCCCAGCATTTT
16,-,-,TRBV18,TRBJ2-3,CASSPPGSSSTDTQYF,TGTGCCAGCTCACCGCCAGGGTCTTCTAGCACAGATACGCAGTATTTT
15,-,TRBD2,TRBV6-5,TRBJ2-7,CAISIGTSASYEQYF,TGTGCCATCTCTATCGGGACTAGCGCCTCCTACGAGCAGTACTTC
14,-,-,TRBV9,TRBJ2-5,CASSPDGTQKTQYF,TGTGCCAGCAGCCCCGACGGGACTCAGAAGACCCAGTACTTC
16,-,-,TRBV10-1,TRBJ2-1,CASSGSTRSPGNEQFF,TGCGCCAGCAGTGGCTCCACTAGAAGTCCGGGCAATGAGCAGTTCTTC
14,-,-,TRBV27,TRBJ1-2,CASSLGQGYGGYTF,TGTGCCAGCAGTTTGGGGCAGGGATATGGCGGCTACACCTTC
15,-,-,TRBV2,TRBJ1-2,CASSRRGTGDYGYTF,TGTGCCAGCAGTCGAAGGGGAACCGGGGACTATGGCTACACCTTC
15,-,-,TRBV5-1,TRBJ2-7,CASSLLPTGLSEQYF,TGCGCCAGCAGCTTGCTCCCCACAGGGTTAAGCGAGCAGTACTTC
15,-,TRBD1,TRBV6-5,TRBJ1-2,CASSRAGDRGYGYTF,TGTGCCAGCAGTCGAGCGGGGGACAGGGGCTATGGCTACACCTTC
15,-,-,TRBV4-2,TRBJ2-1,CASSHPGLPYNEQFF,TGTGCCAGCAGCCACCCGGGACTTCCCTACAATGAGCAGTTCTTC
15,-,-,TRBV18,TRBJ1-4,CASSPWTVDNEKLFF,TGTGCCAGCTCACCCTGGACAGTAGATAATGAAAAACTGTTTTTT
16,-,TRBD2,TRBV7-9,TRBJ2-7,CASSLVGLAGVGEQYF,TGTGCCAGCAGCTTAGTGGGACTAGCGGGAGTTGGTGAGCAGTACTTC
15,-,TRBD2,TRBV5-4,TRBJ2-1,CASSLWGLAGSGQFF,TGTGCCAGCAGCTTGTGGGGACTAGCCGGGAGTGGTCAGTTCTTC
14,-,-,TRBV7-2,TRBJ2-5,CASSPTAGQETQYF,TGTGCCAGCAGCCCCACGGCCGGCCAAGAGACCCAGTACTTC
16,-,TRBD1,TRBV5-1,TRBJ1-5,CASSLGGTGGNQPQHF,TGCGCCAGCAGCTTGGGAGGGACAGGGGGCAATCAGCCCCAGCATTTT
14,-,-,TRBV27,TRBJ2-1,CASRLGPTYNEQFF,TGTGCCAGCCGGCTTGGGCCCACCTACAATGAGCAGTTCTTC
19,-,TRBD2,TRBV5-6,TRBJ2-3,CASSFGTSVQVTSTDTQYF,TGTGCCAGCAGCTTCGGGACTAGCGTCCAGGTTACTAGCACAGATACGCAGTATTTT
14,-,-,TRBV29-1,TRBJ1-4,CSVAVTAPGEKLFF,TGCAGCGTTGCGGTGACCGCCCCAGGGGAAAAACTGTTTTTT
17,-,-,TRBV5-1,TRBJ2-7,CASSSGTVVRGVNEQYF,TGCGCCAGCAGCTCCGGGACAGTGGTACGGGGGGTTAACGAGCAGTACTTC
18,-,TRBD2,TRBV4-2,TRBJ2-1,CASSQDRLAKGTYNEQFF,TGTGCCAGCAGCCAAGACCGACTAGCGAAAGGGACCTACAATGAGCAGTTCTTC
16,-,-,TRBV3-1/TRBV3-2,TRBJ1-2,CASSPLGASGAYGYTF,TGTGCCAGCAGCCCCCTGGGGGCTTCTGGGGCCTATGGCTACACCTTC
16,once,TRBD2,TRBV5-1,TRBJ2-3,CASSFRLAGYTDTQYF,TGCGCCAGCAGCTTTAGACTAGCGGGGTACACAGATACGCAGTATTTT